What follows is one TCR beta chain and its context. These data come from a study of CD8+ T cells in alopecia areata. RNA was isolated and reverse transcribed to cDNA, the sequencing template. Here immunoSEQ multiplex PCR was the method, and the copy in TCRdb shows in-frame clones only, minus some. This repertoire shows about 94,000 clones, just over 70% found once; its top ten account for about 18%. Treatment specified: oral pan-JAK inhibitor, 5-10 mg twice daily. Material: CD8+ T cells sorted from blood, obtained at week 44, from a patient treated with tofacitinib. The receptor comes from a human donor with alopecia areata.

CDR3 sequence reads: CASSLAVFNTEAFF. CDR3 DNA sequence: TGTGCCAGCAGCTTAGCGGTATTTAACACTGAAGCTTTCTTT. The rearrangement joins TRBV7-2 to TRBJ1-1; D remains unclear. V was pared by 0 bases and J by 2 bases, with 7 bases between. CDR3 length equals 14 residues. CDR1 is SGHTA and CDR2 is FQGNSA in the germline V gene.